This T cell receptor beta chain comes out of a study of blood T cell repertoires in COVID-19. Original processing notes: Estimated nucleated cell counts came from reference gene primer amplification. Sequenced by immunoSEQ multiplex PCR; TCRdb stores in-frame clones only, minus some. V and J calls and clone size follow that table, whereas D and trimming were derived from the DNA. The data hold under 200,000 clones, with approximately 83% observed a single time. With 2 bases clipped from V and 4 bases from J, the junction kept 11 bases outside the gene matches. The CDR3 length is 18 residues. Germline V lookup: CDR1 SGHTA, CDR2 FQGNSA.

This receptor was obtained from a woman in her sixties who had recovered from COVID-19. The chain joins TRBV7-2 to TRBJ2-7; 13 nucleotides align to TRBD2. The specimen was PBMCs or T cells enriched from blood (not recorded which). Written as DNA, the CDR3 is TGTGCCAGCAGCTTACGTGGGACTAGCGGGAACCGGGCTTACGAGCAGTACTTC. Residues: CASSLRGTSGNRAYEQYF.